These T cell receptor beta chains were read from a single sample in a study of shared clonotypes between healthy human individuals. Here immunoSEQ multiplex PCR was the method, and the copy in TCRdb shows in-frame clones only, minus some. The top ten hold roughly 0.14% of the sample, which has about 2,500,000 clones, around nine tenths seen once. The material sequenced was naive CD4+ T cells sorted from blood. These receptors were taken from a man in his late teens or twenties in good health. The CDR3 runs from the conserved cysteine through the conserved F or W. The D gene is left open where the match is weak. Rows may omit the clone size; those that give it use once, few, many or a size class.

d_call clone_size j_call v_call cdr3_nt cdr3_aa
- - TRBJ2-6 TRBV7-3 TGTGCCAGCAGCCCCCGTGGGGCCAACGTCCTGACTTTC CASSPRGANVLTF
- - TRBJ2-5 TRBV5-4 TGTGCCAGCAGCTTGGCTACCACCCAAGAGACCCAGTACTTC CASSLATTQETQYF
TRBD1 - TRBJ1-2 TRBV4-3 TGCGCCAGCAGCCAGGAAGACAGGGGGTATGGCTACACCTTC CASSQEDRGYGYTF
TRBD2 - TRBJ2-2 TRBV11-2 TGTGCCAGCAGCTTAGTTCTAGCGGGCGCGAACACCGGGGAGCTGTTTTTT CASSLVLAGANTGELFF
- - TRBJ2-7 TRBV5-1 TGCGCCAGCAGCTTGGAGGGTAGATGGGAGCAGTACTTC CASSLEGRWEQYF
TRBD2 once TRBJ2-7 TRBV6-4 TGTGCCCCCTGGGGGACTAAGAGCTCCTACGAGCAGTACTTC CAPWGTKSSYEQYF
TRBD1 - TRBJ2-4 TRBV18 TGTGCCAGCTCACCCGGGACAGGGGTTGGCGAAAACATTCAGTACTTC CASSPGTGVGENIQYF
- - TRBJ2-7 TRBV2 TGTGCCAGCAGTGAGGGTAACCACGAGCAGTACTTC CASSEGNHEQYF
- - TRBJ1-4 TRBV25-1 TGTGCCAGCAGTTCGGGGGGCGCCGGAAAACTGTTTTTT CASSSGGAGKLFF
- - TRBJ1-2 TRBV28 TGTGCCAGCAGTATACAATGGGGCCGGGGCTACACCTTC CASSIQWGRGYTF
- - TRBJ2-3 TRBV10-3 TGTGCCATCAGCCCGGGATTAACAGATACGCAGTATTTT CAISPGLTDTQYF
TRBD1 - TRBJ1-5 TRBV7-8 TGTGCCAGCAGCAATGACAGGGAGGGAAGCAATCAGCCCCAGCATTTT CASSNDREGSNQPQHF
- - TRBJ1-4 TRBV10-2 TGCGCCAGCAGTGTGGGGGTGGCAACTAATGAAAAACTGTTTTTT CASSVGVATNEKLFF
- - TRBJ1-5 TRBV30 TGTGCCTGGGCCGGGCAGGGAGGTATTCAGCCCCAGCATTTT CAWAGQGGIQPQHF
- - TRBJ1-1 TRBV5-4 TGTGCCAGCAGACCCGCTCTCGGGGAGAACACTGAAGCTTTCTTT CASRPALGENTEAFF
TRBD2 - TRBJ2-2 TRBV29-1 TGCAGCGTTGGGCGTCGACTAGCGGAGAACACCGGGGAGCTGTTTTTT CSVGRRLAENTGELFF
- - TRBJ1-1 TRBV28 TGTGCCAGCAGATACTCCCGGACACTTGAAGCTTTCTTT CASRYSRTLEAFF
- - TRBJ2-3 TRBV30 TGTGCCTGGAGCCCGCCCCCCTCCCCAGATACGCAGTATTTT CAWSPPPSPDTQYF
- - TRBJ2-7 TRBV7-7 TGTGCTAGCAGCCCGACCGGAACCTACGAGCAGTACTTC CASSPTGTYEQYF
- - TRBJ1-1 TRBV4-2 TGTGCCAGCAGCCCCGGGGGGGGAGTCGAAGCTTTCTTT CASSPGGGVEAFF
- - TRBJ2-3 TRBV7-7 TGTGCTAGCAGCTTAGGGGTCGGGGGCACAGATACGCAGTATTTT CASSLGVGGTDTQYF
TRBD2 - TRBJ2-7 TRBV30 TGTGCCTGGAGTGGGGGACTATTCTACGAGCAGTACTTC CAWSGGLFYEQYF
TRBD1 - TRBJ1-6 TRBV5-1 TGCGCCAGCAGCCCCGCCGGCTTTACAGGGGGACCCCTCCACTTT CASSPAGFTGGPLHF
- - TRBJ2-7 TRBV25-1 TGTGCCAGCAAAGGAATGTCAGGGGAGCGAGACGAGCAGTACTTC CASKGMSGERDEQYF
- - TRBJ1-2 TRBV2 TGTGCCAGCAGTGAAGAGGCGGGAAGGGAATATGGCTACACCTTC CASSEEAGREYGYTF
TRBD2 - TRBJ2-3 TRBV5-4 TGTGCCAGCAGCCCCCGGACTAGCGGGATTAGCACAGATACGCAGTATTTT CASSPRTSGISTDTQYF
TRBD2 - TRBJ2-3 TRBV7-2 TGTGCCAGCAGCCCTAGGACGGGAGGGGACACAGATACGCAGTATTTT CASSPRTGGDTDTQYF
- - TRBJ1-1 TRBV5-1 TGCGCCAGCAGCCCCCAGGCGTCGAACACTGAAGCTTTCTTT CASSPQASNTEAFF
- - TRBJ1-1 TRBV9 TGTGCCAGCAGCGTAGATCACAGACCGAACACTGAAGCTTTCTTT CASSVDHRPNTEAFF
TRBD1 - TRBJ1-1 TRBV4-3 TGCGCCAGCAGCCAAGAGGGGACAGGGGGAGCTTTCTTT CASSQEGTGGAFF
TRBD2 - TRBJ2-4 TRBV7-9 TGTGCCAGCAGCTTAGTTGGGGGGGACATTCAGTACTTC CASSLVGGDIQYF
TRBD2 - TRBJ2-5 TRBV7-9 TGTGCCAGCAGCTTAGAAGGGCTACGAGCGGGAGTAGCAGAGACCCAGTACTTC CASSLEGLRAGVAETQYF
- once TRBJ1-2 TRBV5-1 TGCGCCAGTGGAAGGGCGTCAATCGTGGATGGCTACACCTTC CASGRASIVDGYTF
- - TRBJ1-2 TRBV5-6 TGTGCCAGCAGCTTGGCCTCTGGGGCGCGGGGCTACACCTTC CASSLASGARGYTF
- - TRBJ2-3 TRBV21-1 TGTGCCAGCAGCAAACGTCCCGGGACAGTAAGAACAGATACGCAGTATTTT CASSKRPGTVRTDTQYF
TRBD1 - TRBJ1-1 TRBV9 TGTGCCAGCAGCACAACAGGGGCCATGAGCACTGAAGCTTTCTTT CASSTTGAMSTEAFF
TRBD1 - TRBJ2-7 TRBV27 TGTGCCAGCAGTTATAGGGGGCGATCGGACGAGCAGTACTTC CASSYRGRSDEQYF
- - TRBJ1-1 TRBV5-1 TGCGCCAGCAGCTTGACGGCAATGAACACTGAAGCTTTCTTT CASSLTAMNTEAFF
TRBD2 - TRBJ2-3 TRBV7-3 TGTGCCAGCAGCTTATCGCGGGGGAGCACAGATACGCAGTATTTT CASSLSRGSTDTQYF
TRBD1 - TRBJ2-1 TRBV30 TGTGCCGGAACCCACAGGGGGACCTCCTACAATGAGCAGTTCTTC CAGTHRGTSYNEQFF
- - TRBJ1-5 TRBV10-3 TGTGCCATCAGTGAGTTGGGGCCGAATAGCAATCAGCCCCAGCATTTT CAISELGPNSNQPQHF
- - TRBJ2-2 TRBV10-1 TGCGCCAGCAGTGGTGGACTACTGAACACCGGGGAGCTGTTTTTT CASSGGLLNTGELFF
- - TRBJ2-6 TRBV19 TGTGCCAGTTCCGCCCGGAGTCTCGGGGCCAACGTCCTGACTTTC CASSARSLGANVLTF
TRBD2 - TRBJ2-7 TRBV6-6 TGTGCCACTCAGCGGGGTTTCTACGAGCAGTACTTC CATQRGFYEQYF
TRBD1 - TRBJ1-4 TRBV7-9 TGTGCCAGCAGCTTTCGACAGGGAGGTGGGGAAAAACTGTTTTTT CASSFRQGGGEKLFF
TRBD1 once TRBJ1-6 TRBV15 TGTGCCACCAGCTCCCGGGACAGGAACAATTCACCCCTCCACTTT CATSSRDRNNSPLHF
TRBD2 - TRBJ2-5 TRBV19 TGTGCCAGTAGTATCAGCAAAAGTACTAGCGGGAGAGAGACCCAGTACTTC CASSISKSTSGRETQYF
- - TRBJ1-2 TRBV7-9 TGTGCCAGCAGCTTCATTCGCGGCTACACCTTC CASSFIRGYTF
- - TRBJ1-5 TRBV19 TGTGCCAGTAGTCGGATTGTTGGTAGCAATCAGCCCCAGCATTTT CASSRIVGSNQPQHF
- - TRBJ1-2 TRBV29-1 TGCAGCGTTGACGGAGGCGCTAACTATGGCTACACCTTC CSVDGGANYGYTF